This T cell receptor beta chain came from a study of T cells in Graves' hyperthyroidism and ophthalmopathy. V lost 4 bases and J lost 1; bases outside the gene matches: 8. Germline V CDR1 and CDR2: SGDLS, YYNGEE. This CDR3 is built from 15 residues. TCR beta CDR3 regions were amplified from RNA. Initially, a first-round RT-PCR of the TCR CDR3 employed the HTBI primer set. TCRdb processed the multiplex PCR reads anew with MiXCR; each CDR3 protein has one entry. Of some 510,000 distinct CDR3 sequences listed, more than 20% are singletons. This clonotype was recorded at least ten times. V is TRBV9 and J is TRBJ2-7; 7 nucleotides match TRBD2. This TCR came from a man in his late teens or twenties with Graves' hyperthyroidism. Sequences were obtained from blood. CDR3 coding DNA: TGTGCCAGCAGCCGGGGAGGGGCTAGGTCCTACGAGCAGTACTTC. As protein: CASSRGGARSYEQYF.